These T cell receptor beta chains were read from a single sample in a study of control samples from healthy donors and cancer patients. Sequencing used immunoSEQ multiplex PCR; TCRdb keeps in-frame clones, though not all of them. Of 130,000 or so clones in the sample, about 88% were seen once. Sequenced material: blood. The receptor source for this set is a man aged 50-59 years in good health. Each CDR3 is given with its conserved first and last residue. The order of the fields is J gene, V gene, CDR3 protein.

TRBJ2-2 | TRBV6-5 | CASKPPIAGELFF
TRBJ2-7 | TRBV12-3/TRBV12-4 | CASSDGYEQYF
TRBJ2-3 | TRBV5-1 | CASSPEITDTQYF
TRBJ1-1 | TRBV5-4 | CASSLGRVAGLKGDTEAFF
TRBJ1-1 | TRBV6-5 | CAIAGQGLTEAFF
TRBJ2-3 | TRBV6-5 | CASSETYRTDTQYF
TRBJ2-5 | TRBV24-1 | CATSDFEGPGETQYF
TRBJ2-3 | TRBV6-1 | CASSEFGGADTQYF
TRBJ2-6 | TRBV5-1 | CASSPRLSGANVLTF
TRBJ2-5 | TRBV3-1/TRBV3-2 | CASSHRLAGGQETQYF
TRBJ1-1 | TRBV7-9 | CASSLWDSRPGTEAFF
TRBJ2-2 | TRBV2 | CASRNNTGLAGGRLTGELFF
TRBJ1-6 | TRBV9 | CASSVAGDSTPLHF
TRBJ1-2 | TRBV6-2/TRBV6-3 | CASSWPGARYGYTF
TRBJ1-5 | TRBV7-9 | CASSSQGLSQPQHF
TRBJ1-1 | TRBV15 | CATSVPGSGKNTEAFF
TRBJ2-7 | TRBV19 | CASSIRRQGDMQENYEQYF
TRBJ1-6 | TRBV7-3 | CASSYSKGSPLHF
TRBJ2-1 | TRBV28 | CASSLFSAGGLNEQFF
TRBJ1-6 | TRBV27 | CASRPGQANNSPLHF
TRBJ1-3 | TRBV7-9 | CASSPDGISGNTIYF
TRBJ1-3 | TRBV6-1 | CASSEARISGNTIYF
TRBJ1-1 | TRBV30 | CAWSRYAGGLGGLFTEAFF
TRBJ1-1 | TRBV11-1 | CASSPGTEKAFF
TRBJ2-7 | TRBV7-2 | CASGGQGVVYEQYF
TRBJ1-5 | TRBV19 | CASRPQGHSNQPQHF
TRBJ1-6 | TRBV6-5 | CASRRQYNSPLHF
TRBJ1-4 | TRBV6-1 | CASSETWNEKLFF
TRBJ2-7 | TRBV20-1 | CSVKGSYEQYF
TRBJ1-2 | TRBV21-1 | CASSKVRDRANYGYTF
TRBJ2-2 | TRBV7-9 | CASSPGGYTGELFF
TRBJ2-5 | TRBV19 | CASSTGDRGQETQYF
TRBJ2-7 | TRBV11-2 | CASSLTPLKYF
TRBJ2-7 | TRBV11-3 | CASSLRGYYEQYF
TRBJ1-6 | TRBV7-8 | CASSSSSVGIKSPLHF
TRBJ2-1 | TRBV18 | CASSPGVDEQFF
TRBJ1-2 | TRBV4-1 | CASSHGLGYTF
TRBJ1-3 | TRBV7-6 | CASSSGSGNTIYF
TRBJ2-3 | TRBV6-5 | CASSYTPTDTQYF
TRBJ1-2 | TRBV15 | CATSRASGTTGEGYTF
TRBJ2-7 | TRBV11-2 | CASSYTGLEEQYF
TRBJ1-5 | TRBV2 | CASSEGPGAQHF
TRBJ2-3 | TRBV5-1 | CASSPMGGTPDTQYF
TRBJ1-2 | TRBV24-1 | CATSDLLGYTF
TRBJ2-3 | TRBV9 | CASSVLAGGFTDTQYF
TRBJ2-7 | TRBV5-5 | CASSLGGTETYEQYF
TRBJ1-1 | TRBV5-1 | CASSVNIIGGSQNTEAFF
TRBJ2-7 | TRBV9 | CASSVSAVPAYEQYF
TRBJ2-1 | TRBV24-1 | CATGSQQGHYNEQFF
TRBJ2-7 | TRBV10-3 | CAIKGDRETYEQYF
TRBJ2-1 | TRBV19 | CASSDGYNEQFF
TRBJ2-7 | TRBV27 | CASSPQTGAVAYEQYF
TRBJ2-1 | TRBV27 | CASSYSTGYEQFF
TRBJ1-4 | TRBV9 | CASSAGTRKGGEKLFF
TRBJ2-3 | TRBV20-1 | CSARDRRLGYF
TRBJ1-2 | TRBV18 | CASSKEYGYTF
TRBJ1-5 | TRBV29-1 | CSSPPRDKDYNQPQHF